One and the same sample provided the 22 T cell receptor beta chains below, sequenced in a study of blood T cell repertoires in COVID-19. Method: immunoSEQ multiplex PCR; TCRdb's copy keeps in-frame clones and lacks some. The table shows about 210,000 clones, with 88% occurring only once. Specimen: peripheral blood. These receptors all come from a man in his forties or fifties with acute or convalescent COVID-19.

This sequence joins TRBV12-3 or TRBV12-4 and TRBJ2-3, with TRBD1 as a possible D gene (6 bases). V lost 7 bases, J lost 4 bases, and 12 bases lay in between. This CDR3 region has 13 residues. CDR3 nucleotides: TGTGCCAGCACTCCAGGGGTTCCAGATACGCAGTATTTT. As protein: CASTPGVPDTQYF.

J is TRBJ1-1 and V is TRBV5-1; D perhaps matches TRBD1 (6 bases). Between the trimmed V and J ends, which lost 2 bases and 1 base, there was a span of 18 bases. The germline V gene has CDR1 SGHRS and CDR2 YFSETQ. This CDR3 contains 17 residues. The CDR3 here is CASSLISGQPQNTEAFF. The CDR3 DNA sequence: TGCGCCAGCAGCTTAATTTCAGGACAGCCCCAGAACACTGAAGCTTTCTTT.

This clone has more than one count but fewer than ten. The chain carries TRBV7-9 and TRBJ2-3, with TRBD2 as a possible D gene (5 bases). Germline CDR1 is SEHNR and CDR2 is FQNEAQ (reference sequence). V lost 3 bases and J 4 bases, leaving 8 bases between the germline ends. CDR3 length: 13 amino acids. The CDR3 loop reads CASSLTGADTQYF. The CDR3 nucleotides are TGTGCCAGCAGCTTGACCGGGGCAGATACGCAGTATTTT.

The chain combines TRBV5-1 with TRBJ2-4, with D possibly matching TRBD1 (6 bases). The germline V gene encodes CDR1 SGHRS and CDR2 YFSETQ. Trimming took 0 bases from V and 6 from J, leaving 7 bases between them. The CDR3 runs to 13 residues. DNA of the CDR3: TGCGCCAGCAGCTTGGAACAGGGAAACATTCAGTACTTC. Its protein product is CASSLEQGNIQYF. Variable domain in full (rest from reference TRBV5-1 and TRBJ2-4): KAGVTQTPRYLIKTRGQQVTLSCSPISGHRSVSWYQQTPGQGLQFLFEYFSETQRNKGNFPGRFSGRQFSNSRSEMNVSTLELGDSALYLCASSLEQGNIQYFGAGTRLSVL.

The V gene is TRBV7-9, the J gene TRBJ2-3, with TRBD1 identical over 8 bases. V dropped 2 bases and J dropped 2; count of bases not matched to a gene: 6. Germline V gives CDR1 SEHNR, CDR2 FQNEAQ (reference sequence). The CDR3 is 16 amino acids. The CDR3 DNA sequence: TGTGCCAGCAGCTTACAATCGGGACAGGACACAGATACGCAGTATTTT. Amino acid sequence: CASSLQSGQDTDTQYF.

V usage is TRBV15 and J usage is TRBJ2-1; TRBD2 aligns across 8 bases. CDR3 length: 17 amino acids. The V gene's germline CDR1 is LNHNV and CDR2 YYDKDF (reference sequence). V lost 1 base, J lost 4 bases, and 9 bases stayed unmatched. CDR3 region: CATSRGESGLAYNEQFF. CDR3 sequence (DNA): TGTGCCACCAGCAGAGGGGAGTCCGGACTAGCTTACAATGAGCAGTTCTTC.

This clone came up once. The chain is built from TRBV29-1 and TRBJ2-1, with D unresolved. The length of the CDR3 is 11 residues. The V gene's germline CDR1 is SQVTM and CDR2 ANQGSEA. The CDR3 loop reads CSSGGANEQFF. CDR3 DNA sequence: TGCTCATCTGGCGGTGCCAATGAGCAGTTCTTC.

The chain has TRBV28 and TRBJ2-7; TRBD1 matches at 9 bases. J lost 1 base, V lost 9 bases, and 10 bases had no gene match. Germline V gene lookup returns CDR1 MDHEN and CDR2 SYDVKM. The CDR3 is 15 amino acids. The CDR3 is CASTVVGQGSYEQYF. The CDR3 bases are TGTGCCAGTACAGTGGTGGGACAGGGATCCTACGAGCAGTACTTC.

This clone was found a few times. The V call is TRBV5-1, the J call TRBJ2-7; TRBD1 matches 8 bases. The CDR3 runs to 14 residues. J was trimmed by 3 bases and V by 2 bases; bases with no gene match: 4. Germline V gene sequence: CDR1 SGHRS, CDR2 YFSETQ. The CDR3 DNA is TGCGCCAGCAGCTTCTGGACAGGGAACTACGAGCAGTACTTC. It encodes CASSFWTGNYEQYF.

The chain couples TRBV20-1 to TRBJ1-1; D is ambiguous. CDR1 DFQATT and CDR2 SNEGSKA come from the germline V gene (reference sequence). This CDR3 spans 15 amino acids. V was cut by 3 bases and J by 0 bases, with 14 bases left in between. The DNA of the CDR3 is TGCAGTGCTAGTCACGGTGGAGCTGTGAACACTGAAGCTTTCTTT. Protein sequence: CSASHGGAVNTEAFF.

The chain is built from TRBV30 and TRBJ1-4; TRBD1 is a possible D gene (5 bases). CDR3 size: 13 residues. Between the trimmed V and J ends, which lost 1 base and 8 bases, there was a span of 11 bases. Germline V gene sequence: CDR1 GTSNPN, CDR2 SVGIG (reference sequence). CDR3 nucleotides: TGTGCCTGGAGTGGTGGGGGGAGGGAAAAACTGTTTTTT. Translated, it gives CAWSGGGREKLFF.

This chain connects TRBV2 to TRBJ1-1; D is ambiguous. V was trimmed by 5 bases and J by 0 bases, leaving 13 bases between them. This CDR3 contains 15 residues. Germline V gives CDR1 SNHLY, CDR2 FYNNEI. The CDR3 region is CASSFRPQMNTEAFF. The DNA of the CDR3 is TGTGCCAGCAGTTTCCGGCCACAGATGAACACTGAAGCTTTCTTT.

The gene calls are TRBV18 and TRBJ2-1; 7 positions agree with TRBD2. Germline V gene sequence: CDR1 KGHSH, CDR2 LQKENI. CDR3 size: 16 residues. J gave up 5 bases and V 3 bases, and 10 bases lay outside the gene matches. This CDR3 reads CASSPIGGRADNEQFF. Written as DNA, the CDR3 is TGTGCCAGCTCACCGATCGGAGGGAGGGCCGACAATGAGCAGTTCTTC.

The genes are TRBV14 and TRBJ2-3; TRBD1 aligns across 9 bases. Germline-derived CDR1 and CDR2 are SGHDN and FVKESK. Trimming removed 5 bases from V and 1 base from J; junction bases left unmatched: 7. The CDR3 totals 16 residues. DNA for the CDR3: TGTGCCAGCAGCTCTCCGGGGACAGGGCGCACAGATACGCAGTATTTT. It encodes CASSSPGTGRTDTQYF.

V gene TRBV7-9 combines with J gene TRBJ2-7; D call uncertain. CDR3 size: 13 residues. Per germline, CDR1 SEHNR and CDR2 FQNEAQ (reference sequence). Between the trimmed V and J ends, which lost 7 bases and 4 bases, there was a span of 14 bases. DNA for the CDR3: TGTGCCAGCACCCCCCCGCGAGAATACGAGCAGTACTTC. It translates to CASTPPREYEQYF.

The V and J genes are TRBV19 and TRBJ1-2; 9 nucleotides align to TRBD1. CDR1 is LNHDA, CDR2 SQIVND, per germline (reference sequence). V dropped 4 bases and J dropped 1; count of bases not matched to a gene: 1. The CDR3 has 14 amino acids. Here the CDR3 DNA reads TGTGCCAGTAGTAGGACAGGGGATAACTATGGCTACACCTTC. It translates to CASSRTGDNYGYTF.

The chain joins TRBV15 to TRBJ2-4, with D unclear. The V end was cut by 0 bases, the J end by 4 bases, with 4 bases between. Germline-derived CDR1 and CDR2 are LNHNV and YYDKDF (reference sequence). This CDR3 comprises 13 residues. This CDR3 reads CATSRDRKNIQYF. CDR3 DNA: TGTGCCACCAGCAGAGACAGGAAAAACATTCAGTACTTC.

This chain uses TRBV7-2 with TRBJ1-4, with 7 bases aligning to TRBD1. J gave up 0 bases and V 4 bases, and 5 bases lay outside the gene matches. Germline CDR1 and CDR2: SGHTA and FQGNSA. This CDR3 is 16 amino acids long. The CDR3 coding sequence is TGTGCCAGCAGCTGGAGGGGGCCGGCAACTAATGAAAAACTGTTTTTT. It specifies CASSWRGPATNEKLFF.

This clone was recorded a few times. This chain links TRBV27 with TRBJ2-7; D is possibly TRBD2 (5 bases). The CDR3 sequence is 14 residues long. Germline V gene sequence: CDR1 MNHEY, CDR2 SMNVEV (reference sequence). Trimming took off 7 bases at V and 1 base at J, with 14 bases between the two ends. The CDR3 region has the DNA TGTGCCAGCAAGGAGCGGACGCATTCCTACGAGCAGTACTTC. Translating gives CASKERTHSYEQYF.

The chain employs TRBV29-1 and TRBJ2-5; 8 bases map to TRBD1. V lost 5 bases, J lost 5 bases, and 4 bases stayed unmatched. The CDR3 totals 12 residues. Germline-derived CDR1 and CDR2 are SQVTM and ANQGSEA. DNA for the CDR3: TGCAGCGTTCGGACAGGGCAGGAGACCCAGTACTTC. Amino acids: CSVRTGQETQYF.

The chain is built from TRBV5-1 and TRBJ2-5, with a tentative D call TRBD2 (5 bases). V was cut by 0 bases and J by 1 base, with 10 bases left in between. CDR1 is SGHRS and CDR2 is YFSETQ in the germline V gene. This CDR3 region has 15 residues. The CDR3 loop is CASSLAGLAQETQYF. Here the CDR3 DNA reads TGCGCCAGCAGCTTGGCCGGACTGGCCCAAGAGACCCAGTACTTC.

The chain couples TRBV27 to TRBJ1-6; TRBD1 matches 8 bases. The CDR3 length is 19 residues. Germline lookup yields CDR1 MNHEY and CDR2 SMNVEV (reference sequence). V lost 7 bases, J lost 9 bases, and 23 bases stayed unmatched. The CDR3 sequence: CASKTIRTGKWVNGSPLHF. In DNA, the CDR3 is TGTGCCAGCAAGACAATCAGGACAGGGAAGTGGGTCAATGGTTCACCCCTCCACTTT.